This T cell receptor (beta chain) is drawn from a study of T cells in Graves' hyperthyroidism and ophthalmopathy (dated 2019 in TCRdb). Regarding the study in general: Peripheral blood samples were taken at initial diagnosis, before any treatment was given. TCR V-J signatures able to tell the groups apart were searched for in a discovery cohort of 90 to 100 patients, of whom approximately 40 had Graves' ophthalmopathy and more than 55 had stable Graves' hyperthyroidism. Following sampling, methimazole starting at 30 mg daily was given to hyperthyroidism patients, and high-dose intravenous methylprednisolone was given to ophthalmopathy patients. In six Graves' hyperthyroidism patients, the study also compared T-cell repertoires from thyroid tissue with T-cell repertoires from blood. For training and testing, the 100 or so patients in the discovery cohort were randomly divided in a 7:3 ratio. TCR Vbeta CDR3 sequencing of 140 or so peripheral blood samples (about 45 ophthalmopathy, 75 to 80 hyperthyroidism and 17 progressor patients) is reported in the paper. An independent validation cohort of about 20 hyperthyroidism patients and 17 patients who later progressed to ophthalmopathy tested prospective prediction of ophthalmopathy.

The TCR beta CDR3 regions were amplified from RNA transcripts. The TCR CDR3 was subjected to a first round of RT-PCR using the HTBI primer set and the Qiagen OneStep RT-PCR kit. The libraries were constructed in a second round of multiplex PCR and then size-selected and purified. The libraries were sequenced on an Illumina HiSeq2000 using paired-end 100 bp reads. The paper's processing steps were these. SOAPnuke was used to process the raw data, removing reads that contained adapters or uncalled bases, had a mean Phred below 15, or lacked an exact match to the constant primer or identifier. COPE v1.2.5 was used to merge the high-quality paired reads, and each unique nucleotide sequence was defined as a clonotype. MiTCR v1.1 was used to align the clonotypes against IMGT TRBV, TRBD and TRBJ reference segments. The analysis included only V-J combinations with a frequency above 0.0001, which together covered around 99% of the repertoires. The TCS score was defined as F50 (clonal expansion) divided by E x V (chaos), with BLOSUM62-based TCRdist calculated between CDR3 peptides within each V-J. Welch's t-statistics and random forest reduced around 520 V-J features to roughly 13, which were used in a naive Bayes classifier (R e1071). TCRdb trimmed the raw reads at Q25, called clones with MiXCR and kept productive beta chains. One record per CDR3 amino acid sequence lists the most common genes and DNA. The authors' filters were not applied to this entry. For this sample the table gives around 340,000 distinct CDR3 sequences, of which less than 20% were detected only once. The ten largest clones add up to around 16% of the sample.

The research as a whole found: A 13 V-J signature model separated ophthalmopathy from stable hyperthyroidism, with 87.88% sensitivity and 81% to 82% specificity in cross-validation and 80%/75% in testing. Most expanded thyroid clonotypes (frequency above 0.001) were also found in blood, which suggests that blood repertoires may mirror thyroid immune responses. In validation, progression to ophthalmopathy was predicted by the model with 70.59% sensitivity and 72% to 85% specificity, a median of roughly six months before onset. Sample size was not statistically predetermined, and blinding of investigators to group allocation was not performed.

Remarks on this clonotype: Its antigen is unknown. Per-base quality was not reported, and no clone a single base away is much larger than it.

The germline V gene supplies CDR1 SGHRS and CDR2 YFSETQ. Compared with germline, V lacks 2 bases and J lacks 8 bases; bases without a gene match: 6. The CDR3 goes from the cysteine to the phenylalanine over 13 residues. The entry retains the CDR3 DNA only, 39 bases that are in frame from base 1. In the ophthalmopathy patients, disease was moderately to severely active, with a Clinical Activity Score of 3 or more, a NOSPECS grade of 4 or more, and a duration of less than 3 months. Patients with uncontrolled infections, other autoimmune diseases, pregnancy or lactation were excluded. Diagnoses were based on clinical symptoms, serum thyroxine and TRAb, thyroid ultrasound and orbital computed tomography. Ficoll-Paque density gradient centrifugation was used to isolate PBMCs from around 9.1 ml of fresh peripheral blood. Total RNA was extracted with Trizol reagent, and quality was checked on an Agilent 2100 Bioanalyzer.

The TCR comes from a woman between 40 and 55 years old with Graves' ophthalmopathy. The chain links TRBV5-1 with TRBJ1-2; TRBD1 matches 7 bases in the middle. Sequencing used blood. The DNA sequence follows: TGCGCCAGCAGCTTCTCAGGGGGTCGAGGCTACACCTTC. It translates as CASSFSGGRGYTF. The full variable domain, completed from the reference TRBV5-1 and TRBJ1-2 proteins outside the CDR3, reads KAGVTQTPRYLIKTRGQQVTLSCSPISGHRSVSWYQQTPGQGLQFLFEYFSETQRNKGNFPGRFSGRQFSNSRSEMNVSTLELGDSALYLCASSFSGGRGYTFGSGTRLTVV.